This passage covers 12 T cell receptor beta chains from one sample sequenced in a study of PD-L1 blockade in urothelial cancer. Indicated time point: pretreatment peripheral blood. TCRdb's copy holds only in-frame clones and misses some; the assay was immunoSEQ multiplex PCR. The sample lists tens of thousands of clones; about four fifths were seen once. Specimen: PBMCs, collected around atezolizumab (anti-PD-L1) treatment. These receptors all come from a man in his 70s with urothelial cancer.

The chain carries TRBV18 and TRBJ2-2; possible D gene TRBD1, 5 bases. The CDR3 is 14 amino acids. Germline values: CDR1 KGHSH, CDR2 LQKENI. V gave up 3 bases and J gave up 4 bases, with 9 bases separating them. The CDR3 sequence is CASSPNRFTGELFF. CDR3 nucleotide sequence: TGTGCCAGCTCACCGAACAGGTTCACCGGGGAGCTGTTTTTT.

The chain combines TRBV5-1 with TRBJ2-5, with TRBD2 matching over 11 bases. The junction had 15 bases not matched to a gene; V was cut back by 3 bases and J by 5 bases. The CDR3 runs to 18 residues. Germline values: CDR1 SGHRS, CDR2 YFSETQ. The CDR3 here is CASSSGGTSGTLGETQYF. CDR3 sequence (DNA): TGCGCCAGCAGCTCGGGCGGGACTAGCGGAACCCTGGGGGAGACCCAGTACTTC.

The CDR3 coding sequence is TGTGCCAGTAGTTCCCGGACAGGTACAGATACGCAGTATTTT. It is translated as CASSSRTGTDTQYF. The rearrangement joins TRBV19 to TRBJ2-3, with 7 bases that match TRBD1. Trimming cost V 5 bases and J 3 bases; bases outside gene matches: 5. The germline CDR1 and CDR2 sequences are LNHDA and SQIVND (reference sequence). This CDR3 comprises 14 residues.

About this clone itself: Additional DNA sequences in this sample encode the identical CDR3. V gene TRBV29-1 combines with J gene TRBJ2-3; D perhaps matches TRBD2 (6 bases). V dropped 6 bases and J dropped 1 base, with 17 bases sitting between them. In germline, CDR1 is SQVTM, CDR2 ANQGSEA. The CDR3 covers 15 residues. CDR3 bases: TGCAGCGTGATTCCCGGAGGGGTTGGCACAGATACGCAGTATTTT. Amino acid sequence: CSVIPGGVGTDTQYF.

The table lists this clone with a count of one. The chain has TRBV29-1 and TRBJ2-3, with D tentatively TRBD1 (5 bases). The CDR3 covers 18 residues. Germline CDR1 and CDR2: SQVTM and ANQGSEA. Trimming took off 5 bases at V and 0 bases at J, with 24 bases between the two ends. The CDR3 DNA follows: TGCAGCGTTATTAGGGGCGTACTCCCCTATCCTAGCACAGATACGCAGTATTTT. Translated: CSVIRGVLPYPSTDTQYF.

This chain links TRBV30 with TRBJ1-2; tentatively, D is TRBD1 (5 bases). Germline assignment: CDR1 GTSNPN and CDR2 SVGIG (reference sequence). The CDR3 spans 12 residues. V lost 0 bases and J 8 bases, leaving 10 bases between the germline ends. The CDR3 loop is CAWSVSWGGYTF. CDR3 coding DNA: TGTGCCTGGAGTGTCTCCTGGGGCGGCTACACCTTC.

This rearrangement joins TRBV6-5 to TRBJ1-1; perhaps TRBD1 as D (5 bases). The CDR3 extends over 13 amino acids. Germline CDR1 MNHEY, CDR2 SVGAGI. V shed 6 bases and J shed 4 bases, with 12 bases lying between them. CDR3 DNA: TGTGCCAGCAGGTCCCGGGGGACCACTGAAGCTTTCTTT. As protein: CASRSRGTTEAFF.

The chain is built from TRBV7-8 and TRBJ2-7; 7 nucleotides match TRBD2. V was clipped by 4 bases and J by 6 bases; unmatched bases: 15. Germline V CDR1 and CDR2: SGHVS, FQNEAQ. This CDR3 has 16 amino acids. CDR3 in amino acids: CASSSSSLAGAGEQYF. The CDR3 nucleotides read TGTGCCAGCAGCTCCAGCTCATTGGCGGGAGCAGGCGAGCAGTACTTC.

Many counts were recorded for this clone. The chain has TRBV27 and TRBJ2-1, with D possibly matching TRBD2 (5 bases). Per the germline V gene, CDR1 is MNHEY and CDR2 is SMNVEV (reference sequence). The V end was cut by 3 bases, the J end by 8 bases, with 23 bases between. The CDR3 length is 17 residues. CDR3 in amino acids: CASSLPLREYRLDEQFF. The CDR3, as DNA: TGTGCCAGCAGTTTGCCGCTCCGGGAATACCGCCTGGATGAGCAGTTCTTC.

This chain joins TRBV28 and TRBJ1-2; D is perhaps TRBD1 (6 bases). The CDR3 spans 13 residues. The germline CDR1 and CDR2 sequences are MDHEN and SYDVKM. Trimming left V 7 bases short and J 6 bases short, with 15 bases between. In DNA, the CDR3 is TGTGCCAGCAACCAGGGACAACGCGATGGCTACACCTTC. It specifies CASNQGQRDGYTF.

This rearrangement joins TRBV15 to TRBJ2-1, with D maybe TRBD2 (5 bases). The CDR3 consists of 14 residues. V was pared by 5 bases and J by 0 bases, with 8 bases between. Germline values: CDR1 LNHNV, CDR2 YYDKDF (reference sequence). The CDR3 DNA reads TGTGCCACCAGCCGAAGCGGCTCCTACAATGAGCAGTTCTTC. Amino acid sequence: CATSRSGSYNEQFF.

The CDR3 region has the DNA TGTGCCAGCAGTGTGGAAAACGGGTACACAGATACGCAGTATTTT. This gives the protein CASSVENGYTDTQYF. The chain carries TRBV2 and TRBJ2-3, with D unresolved. The CDR3 extends over 15 amino acids. Germline V gives CDR1 SNHLY, CDR2 FYNNEI. The germline V and J ends were trimmed by 4 bases and 2 bases, with 13 bases remaining between them.